Listed here are 8 T cell receptor beta chains from one sample, sequenced in a study of cytomegalovirus exposure and HLA in healthy donors. The PCR ran on 60 Vbeta and 13 Jbeta primers. Assay used: immunoSEQ multiplex PCR; TCRdb lists only in-frame clones, some missing. The repertoire holds some 120,000 clones, with more than 75% as singletons. Sequencing used PBMCs. The receptors come from an older woman in good health and CMV-seropositive.

The rearrangement links TRBV7-9 to TRBJ2-1, with a possible D match to TRBD1 (6 bases). The V gene's germline CDR1 is SEHNR and CDR2 FQNEAQ (reference sequence). The CDR3 is 15 amino acids. The V and J ends lost 4 bases and 7 bases respectively, with 17 bases between them. In nucleotides, the CDR3 is TGTGCCAGCAGCTCAGGGGTAGGCCGAGGGAATGAGCAGTTCTTC. Encoded protein: CASSSGVGRGNEQFF. Full variable domain (missing parts from reference TRBV7-9 and TRBJ2-1): DTGVSQNPRHKITKRGQNVTFRCDPISEHNRLYWYRQTLGQGPEFLTYFQNEAQLEKSRLLSDRFSAERPKGSFSTLEIQRTEQGDSAMYLCASSSGVGRGNEQFFGPGTRLTVL.

The chain uses TRBV2 and TRBJ1-2; D may be TRBD1 (6 bases). CDR3 length: 13 residues. V lost 7 bases and J 5 bases, leaving 14 bases between the germline ends. Germline assignment: CDR1 SNHLY and CDR2 FYNNEI. CDR3 in amino acids: CASKLQGMYGYTF. The DNA of the CDR3 is TGTGCCAGCAAATTACAGGGAATGTATGGCTACACCTTC.

The chain employs TRBV6-1 and TRBJ1-2, with D possibly TRBD1 on 5 matching bases. The CDR3 has 14 residues. V lost 4 bases, J lost 7 bases, and 16 bases lay in between. Per the germline V gene, CDR1 is MNHNS and CDR2 is SASEGT. The CDR3 nucleotides read TGTGCCAGCAGTGTCCCCCAGGGTGGTGCTGGCTACACCTTC. It translates to CASSVPQGGAGYTF.

This sequence joins TRBV27 and TRBJ1-5, with a tentative D call TRBD1 (6 bases). Trimming pared 2 bases from V and 0 bases from J, leaving 8 bases between. The CDR3 length is 15 residues. Germline assignment: CDR1 MNHEY and CDR2 SMNVEV (reference sequence). The CDR3 nucleotides are TGTGCCAGCAGTTTACAGGGGAATAGCAATCAGCCCCAGCATTTT. Its translation is CASSLQGNSNQPQHF.

The chain has TRBV5-6 and TRBJ1-1, with D possibly matching TRBD1 (5 bases). The CDR3 loop spans 19 amino acids. Deletions cut 4 bases from V and 0 bases from J, with 25 bases between. Germline-derived CDR1 and CDR2 are SGHDT and YYEEEE. The DNA for the CDR3 is TGTGCCAGCAGCCCATATGGGGGGGGAACGGTTCTGGTGAACACTGAAGCTTTCTTT. Its translation is CASSPYGGGTVLVNTEAFF.

The chain has TRBV4-3 and TRBJ1-5; D remains ambiguous. V was trimmed by 0 bases and J by 2 bases, leaving 11 bases between them. The CDR3 extends over 16 amino acids. The germline V gene has CDR1 LGHNA and CDR2 YSLEER. The CDR3 sequence: CASSQDWQRGNQPQHF. CDR3 nucleotides: TGCGCCAGCAGCCAAGATTGGCAGCGGGGCAATCAGCCCCAGCATTTT.

The genes are TRBV4-1 and TRBJ1-2, with D unresolved. Germline assignment: CDR1 MGHRA and CDR2 YSYEKL. V was pared by 4 bases and J by 1 base, with 7 bases between. The length of the CDR3 is 13 residues. In DNA, the CDR3 is TGCGCCAGCAGCCCGATAGATAACTATGGCTACACCTTC. Its translation is CASSPIDNYGYTF.

This clone was seen a handful of times. This sequence joins TRBV4-2 and TRBJ1-2, with D unclear. The CDR3 extends over 14 amino acids. The V end was cut by 0 bases, the J end by 2 bases, with 7 bases between. The germline V gene encodes CDR1 LGHNA and CDR2 YNFKEQ. CDR3 DNA sequence: TGTGCCAGCAGCCAAGACAGTTCCAACTATGGCTACACCTTC. Its translation is CASSQDSSNYGYTF.